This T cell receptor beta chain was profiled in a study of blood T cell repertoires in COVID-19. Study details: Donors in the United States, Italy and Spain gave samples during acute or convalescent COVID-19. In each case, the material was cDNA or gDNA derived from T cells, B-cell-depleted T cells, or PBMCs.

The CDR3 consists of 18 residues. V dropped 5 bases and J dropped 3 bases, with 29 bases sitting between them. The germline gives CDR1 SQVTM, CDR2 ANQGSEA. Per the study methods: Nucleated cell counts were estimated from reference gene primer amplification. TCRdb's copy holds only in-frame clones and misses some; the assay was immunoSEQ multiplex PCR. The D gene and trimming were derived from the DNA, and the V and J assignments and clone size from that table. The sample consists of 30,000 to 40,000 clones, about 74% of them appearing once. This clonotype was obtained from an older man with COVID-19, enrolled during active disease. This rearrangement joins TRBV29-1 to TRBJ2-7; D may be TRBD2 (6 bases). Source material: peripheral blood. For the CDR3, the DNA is TGCAGCGTTCAAAATTTCCCGAAGGGCGGCGGGAAGGGCTACGAGCAGTACTTC. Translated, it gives CSVQNFPKGGGKGYEQYF.